This TCR beta chain stems from a study of blood T cell repertoires in COVID-19. Study details: Donors in the United States, Italy and Spain gave samples during acute or convalescent COVID-19. T cells, B-cell-depleted T cells, or PBMCs supplied cDNA or gDNA.

Germline V gives CDR1 SNHLY, CDR2 FYNNEI. Trimming removed 3 bases from V and 3 bases from J; junction bases left unmatched: 6. This CDR3 is built from 15 residues. Per the original data handling: How many nucleated cells were present was estimated from reference gene primer amplification. The assay was immunoSEQ multiplex PCR, and TCRdb's table has in-frame clones only and misses some. Clonal size and the V and J genes are those of that table, whereas D and trimming came from the DNA. The sample records 90,000 to 100,000 clones, 84% being singletons. The sequence came from a woman in her fifties or sixties with acute or convalescent COVID-19. The rearrangement links TRBV2 to TRBJ2-7; 9 nucleotides line up with TRBD2. Sample: peripheral blood. The CDR3 region is CASSESSGDIYEQYF. CDR3 sequence (DNA): TGTGCCAGCAGTGAGTCTAGCGGGGACATCTACGAGCAGTACTTC.